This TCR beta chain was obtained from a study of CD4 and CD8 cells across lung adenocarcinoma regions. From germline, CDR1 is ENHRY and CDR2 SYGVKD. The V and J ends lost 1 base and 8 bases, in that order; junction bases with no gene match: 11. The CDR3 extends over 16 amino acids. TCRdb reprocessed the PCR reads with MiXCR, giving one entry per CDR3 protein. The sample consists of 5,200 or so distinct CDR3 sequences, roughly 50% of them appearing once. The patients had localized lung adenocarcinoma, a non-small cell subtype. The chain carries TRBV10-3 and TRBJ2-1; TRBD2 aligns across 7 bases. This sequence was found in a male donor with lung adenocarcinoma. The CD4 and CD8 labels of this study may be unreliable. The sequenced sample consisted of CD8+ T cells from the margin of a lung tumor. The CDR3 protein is CAISEFLQRGYDEQFF. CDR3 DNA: TGTGCCATCAGTGAGTTCCTTCAGCGGGGATACGATGAGCAGTTCTTC.